The rows below give T cell receptor beta chains drawn from one sample of a study of OX40 agonist ivuxolimab in advanced cancers. TCRdb keeps only in-frame clones here, not all; method: immunoSEQ multiplex PCR. The data contain some 37,000 clones, approximately 82% of them singletons. The sequencing used CD4+ or CD8+ T cells sorted from blood, collected in a trial of the OX40 agonist ivuxolimab. These receptors were obtained from an adult with an advanced solid tumor such as melanoma, head and neck, liver or kidney cancer. Each CDR3 is given with its conserved first and last residue. The order of the fields is J gene, V gene, clone size, D gene, CDR3 DNA, CDR3 protein. D genes are given only for firm matches. Only part of the rows carry a size: once, few, many, or a class if the clone is expanded.

>TRBJ2-1|TRBV7-2|NA|TRBD2
TGTGCCAGCAGCGCCCGGCTAGCGGGGGGGCTCTCCTACAATGAGCAGTTCTTC
CASSARLAGGLSYNEQFF
>TRBJ2-7|TRBV7-2|NA|NA
TGTGCCAGCAGCTCAGGGGTAGGCTACGAGCAGTACTTC
CASSSGVGYEQYF
>TRBJ1-1|TRBV6-6|NA|TRBD1
TGTGCCAGCACCTTATCGACAGGGGGCACTGAAGCTTTCTTT
CASTLSTGGTEAFF
>TRBJ2-7|TRBV7-3|NA|NA
TGTGCCAGCAGCCTCTACGGCACACAGTCAAGATCCTACGAGCAGTACTTC
CASSLYGTQSRSYEQYF
>TRBJ2-5|TRBV7-2|NA|NA
TGTGCCAGCAGCCACCTGTCGGTCGGGGAGACCCAGTACTTC
CASSHLSVGETQYF
>TRBJ2-7|TRBV5-8|few|NA
TGTGCCAGCAGCTCACTAATGGGGGGCGACGAGCAGTACTTC
CASSSLMGGDEQYF
>TRBJ1-5|TRBV7-3|NA|NA
TGTGCCAGCAGCCCCTCCCAGGGGTTGAATCAGCCCCAGCATTTT
CASSPSQGLNQPQHF
>TRBJ2-7|TRBV25-1|few|NA
TGTGCCAGCAGCGGGACCCCTCTCCACGAGCAGTACTTC
CASSGTPLHEQYF
>TRBJ1-5|TRBV2|NA|TRBD1
TGTGCCAGCAGCTACAGGGGGAATCAGCCCCAGCATTTT
CASSYRGNQPQHF
>TRBJ1-1|TRBV4-1|NA|NA
TGCGCCAGCAGCAATTACCGTAACACTGAAGCTTTCTTT
CASSNYRNTEAFF
>TRBJ1-1|TRBV7-2|few|TRBD1
TGTGCCAGCAGCTGGGACAGGTGGAACACTGAAGCTTTCTTT
CASSWDRWNTEAFF
>TRBJ1-2|TRBV5-6|once|NA
TGTGCCAGCAGCTTGTGGGGCCCCCGTGGCTACACCTTC
CASSLWGPRGYTF
>TRBJ2-3|TRBV7-2|few|NA
TGTGCCTCGCTGAGGGGGGATATCACAGATACGCAGTATTTT
CASLRGDITDTQYF
>TRBJ2-3|TRBV5-4|NA|TRBD2
TGTGCCAGCAGACCGTTTTCGGGGGGGAAGGCAGATACGCAGTATTTT
CASRPFSGGKADTQYF